This T cell receptor (beta chain) was captured in a study of blood T cell repertoires in COVID-19. About the study: Sources were T cells, B-cell-depleted T cells, or PBMCs; the material itself was cDNA or gDNA.

Germline V gene data show CDR1 as KGHSH and CDR2 as LQKENI. CDR3 length: 16 residues. Trimming took 3 bases from V and 5 from J, leaving 19 bases between them. Profiled with immunoSEQ multiplex PCR; TCRdb holds only in-frame clones, not every one. Of around 190,000 clones in the sample, around 85% were seen once. The clonotype originates from a man aged 70-80 years with active or convalescent COVID-19. The chain carries TRBV18 and TRBJ2-5; D perhaps matches TRBD2 (6 bases). The sequenced sample was peripheral blood. This CDR3 is CASSPPREALRETQYF. CDR3 coding DNA: TGTGCCAGCTCACCGCCAAGGGAGGCCCTAAGGGAGACCCAGTACTTC.